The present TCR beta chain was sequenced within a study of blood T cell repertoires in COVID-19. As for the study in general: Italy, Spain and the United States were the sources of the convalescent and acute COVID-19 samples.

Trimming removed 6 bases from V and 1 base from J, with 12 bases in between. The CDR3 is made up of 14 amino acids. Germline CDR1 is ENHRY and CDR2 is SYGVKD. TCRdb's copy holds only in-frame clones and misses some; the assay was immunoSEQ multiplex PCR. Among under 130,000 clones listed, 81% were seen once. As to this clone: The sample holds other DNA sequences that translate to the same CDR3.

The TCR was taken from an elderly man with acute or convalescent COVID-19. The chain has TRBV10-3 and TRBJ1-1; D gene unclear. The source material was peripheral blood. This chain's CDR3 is CAIRGRERNTEAFF. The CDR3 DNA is TGTGCCATCAGGGGGAGGGAGAGGAACACTGAAGCTTTCTTT.